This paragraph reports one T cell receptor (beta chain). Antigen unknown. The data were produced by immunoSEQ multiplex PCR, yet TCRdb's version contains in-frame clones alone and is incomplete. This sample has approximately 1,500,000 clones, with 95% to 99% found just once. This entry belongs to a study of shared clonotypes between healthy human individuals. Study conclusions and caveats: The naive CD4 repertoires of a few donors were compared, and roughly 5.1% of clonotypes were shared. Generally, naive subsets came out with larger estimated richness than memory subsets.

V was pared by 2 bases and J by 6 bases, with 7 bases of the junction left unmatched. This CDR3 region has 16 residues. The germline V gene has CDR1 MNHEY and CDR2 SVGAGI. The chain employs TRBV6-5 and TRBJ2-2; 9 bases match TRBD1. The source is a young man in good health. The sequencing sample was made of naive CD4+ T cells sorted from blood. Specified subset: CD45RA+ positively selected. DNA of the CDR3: TGTGCCAGCAGTTACCGGACAGGGGCCTTTCCCGGGGAGCTGTTTTTT. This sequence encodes CASSYRTGAFPGELFF.